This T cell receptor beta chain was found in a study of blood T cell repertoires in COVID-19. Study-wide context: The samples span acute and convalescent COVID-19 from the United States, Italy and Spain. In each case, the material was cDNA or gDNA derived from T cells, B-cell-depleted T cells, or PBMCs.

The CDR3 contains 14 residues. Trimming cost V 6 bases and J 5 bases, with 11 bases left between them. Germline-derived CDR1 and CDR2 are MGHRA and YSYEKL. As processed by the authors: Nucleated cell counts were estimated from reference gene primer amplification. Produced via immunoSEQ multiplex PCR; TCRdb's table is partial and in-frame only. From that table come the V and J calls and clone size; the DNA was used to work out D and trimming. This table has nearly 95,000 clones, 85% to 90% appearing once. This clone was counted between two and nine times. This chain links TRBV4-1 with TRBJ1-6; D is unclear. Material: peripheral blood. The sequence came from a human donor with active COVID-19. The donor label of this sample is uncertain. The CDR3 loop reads CASRYQPDNSPLHF. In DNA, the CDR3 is TGCGCCAGCAGGTATCAACCAGATAATTCACCCCTCCACTTT.